The T cell receptor (beta chain) under discussion was sequenced for a study of blood T cell repertoires in COVID-19. Germline CDR1 reads WSHSY; CDR2 reads SAAADI. The CDR3 runs to 15 residues. V lost 0 bases and J lost 0, with 8 bases in between. TCRdb keeps only in-frame clones here, not all; method: immunoSEQ multiplex PCR. This repertoire shows about 500,000 clones, approximately 88% found once; its top ten account for under 8.5%. The sequence derives from a woman in her forties or fifties with COVID-19, enrolled during active disease. The material sequenced was peripheral blood. The chain recombines TRBV10-2 with TRBJ1-1; D remains unclear. The CDR3 is CASSESSGLNTEAFF. DNA of the CDR3: TGCGCCAGCAGTGAGTCGTCAGGTTTGAACACTGAAGCTTTCTTT.